These 9 T cell receptor beta chains came from one sample sequenced in a study of blood T cell repertoires in COVID-19. Data came from immunoSEQ multiplex PCR; TCRdb stores just in-frame clones and leaves some out. The table records roughly 170,000 clones, about 80% of them present only once. Sequences were obtained from PBMCs or T cells enriched from blood (not recorded which). Receptors were obtained from a middle-aged man who had recovered from COVID-19.

This clone was counted once. The V call is TRBV29-1, the J call TRBJ2-3; a weak D match, TRBD2 (6 bases). CDR1 is SQVTM, CDR2 ANQGSEA, per germline. The CDR3 totals 13 residues. The V and J ends lost 3 bases and 0 bases respectively, with 7 bases between them. CDR3 coding DNA: TGCAGCGTTGAGGGGGGAAGCACAGATACGCAGTATTTT. This encodes CSVEGGSTDTQYF.

J is TRBJ2-1 and V is TRBV5-1, with D maybe TRBD2 (6 bases). Looked up from germline, CDR1 is SGHRS and CDR2 is YFSETQ. The CDR3 has 14 residues. V was trimmed by 0 bases and J by 5 bases, leaving 9 bases between them. CDR3 nucleotide sequence: TGCGCCAGCAGCTTGGTGGGGGGACACAATGAGCAGTTCTTC. This encodes CASSLVGGHNEQFF.

The CDR3, as DNA: TGTGCCAGCAGCGGCCGGACAGATCGAGATACGCAGTATTTT. Its protein is CASSGRTDRDTQYF. The gene calls are TRBV9 and TRBJ2-3; D perhaps matches TRBD1 (6 bases). The CDR3 spans 14 residues. Germline V lookup: CDR1 SGDLS, CDR2 YYNGEE. The ends were cut back, 3 bases at V and 5 bases at J, with 13 bases in the middle. Filled out from reference TRBV9 and TRBJ2-3, the complete variable domain reads DSGVTQTPKHLITATGQRVTLRCSPRSGDLSVYWYQQSLDQGLQFLIQYYNGEERAKGNILERFSAQQFPDLHSELNLSSLELGDSALYFCASSGRTDRDTQYFGPGTRLTVL.

The rearrangement uses TRBV5-6 and TRBJ2-1; maybe TRBD2 (5 bases). This CDR3 is built from 12 residues. Germline V gives CDR1 SGHDT, CDR2 YYEEEE. V lost 5 bases to trimming and J lost 6 bases, with 9 bases between them. Written as DNA, the CDR3 is TGTGCCAGCAGGCGGGTTGCCAATGAGCAGTTCTTC. Amino acids: CASRRVANEQFF.

The chain has TRBV10-3 and TRBJ2-3; 13 bases map to TRBD2. V shed 1 base and J 0 bases; nucleotides not matched to a gene: 10. Germline CDR1 and CDR2: ENHRY and SYGVKD. This CDR3 has 20 residues. CDR3 coding DNA: TGTGCCATCAGTGAGTTCGGACTAGCGGGGGACATCCCTAGCACAGATACGCAGTATTTT. Residues: CAISEFGLAGDIPSTDTQYF.

This chain joins TRBV7-3 and TRBJ2-3, with D uncertain. The CDR3 extends over 14 amino acids. Trimming took off 5 bases at V and 2 bases at J, with 11 bases between the two ends. Germline V gives CDR1 SGHTA, CDR2 FQGTGA. This CDR3 is CASSLGPFTDTQYF. DNA of the CDR3: TGTGCCAGCAGCCTTGGGCCGTTCACAGATACGCAGTATTTT. Using reference TRBV7-3 and TRBJ2-3 for the parts outside the CDR3, the full variable domain is GAGVSQTPSNKVTEKGKYVELRCDPISGHTALYWYRQSLGQGPEFLIYFQGTGAADDSGLPNDRFFAVRPEGSVSTLKIQRTERGDSAVYLCASSLGPFTDTQYFGPGTRLTVL.

The chain recombines TRBV7-3 with TRBJ1-1; no firm D call. V was trimmed by 8 bases and J by 1 base, leaving 11 bases between them. Germline loops: CDR1 SGHTA, CDR2 FQGTGA. The CDR3 has 13 amino acids. The chain's CDR3 is CASSWEGNTEAFF. CDR3 DNA: TGTGCCAGCTCCTGGGAGGGGAACACTGAAGCTTTCTTT.

This clone was detected only once. The rearrangement links TRBV4-1 to TRBJ2-4; D perhaps matches TRBD2 (5 bases). CDR3 length: 14 amino acids. Trimming removed 4 bases at V and 4 bases at J, with 11 bases between. Per the germline V gene, CDR1 is MGHRA and CDR2 is YSYEKL. CDR3 DNA: TGCGCCAGCAGCCCTGCCGAGCGGAAAAACATTCAGTACTTC. Translation: CASSPAERKNIQYF.

The chain uses TRBV6-5 and TRBJ2-7; 7 nucleotides match TRBD1. After removal of 2 bases from V and 5 bases from J, the junction contained 9 bases not matched to a gene. Germline V gene data show CDR1 as MNHEY and CDR2 as SVGAGI. This CDR3 has 15 amino acids. The CDR3 region is CASSYRGEGAHEQYF. CDR3 coding DNA: TGTGCCAGCAGTTACAGGGGCGAGGGGGCCCACGAGCAGTACTTC.